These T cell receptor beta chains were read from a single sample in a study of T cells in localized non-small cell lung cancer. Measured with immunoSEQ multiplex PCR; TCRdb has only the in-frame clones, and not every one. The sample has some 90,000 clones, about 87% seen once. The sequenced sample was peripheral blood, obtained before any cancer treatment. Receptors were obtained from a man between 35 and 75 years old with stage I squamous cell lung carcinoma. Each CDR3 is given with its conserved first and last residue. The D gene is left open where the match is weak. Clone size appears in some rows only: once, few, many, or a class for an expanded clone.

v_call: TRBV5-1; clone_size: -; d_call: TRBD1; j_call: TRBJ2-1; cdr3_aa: CASSPGQGSHNEQFF; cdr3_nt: TGCGCCAGCAGCCCAGGACAGGGATCCCACAATGAGCAGTTCTTC
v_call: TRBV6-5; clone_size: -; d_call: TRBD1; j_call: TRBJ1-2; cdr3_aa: CASSYQQGSAGYTF; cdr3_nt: TGTGCCAGCAGTTACCAACAGGGGTCCGCTGGCTACACCTTC
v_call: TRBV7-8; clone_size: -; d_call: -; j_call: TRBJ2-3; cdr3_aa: CASSPRGRPNSITDTQYF; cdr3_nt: TGTGCCAGCAGCCCCCGCGGACGCCCAAACTCCATCACAGATACGCAGTATTTT
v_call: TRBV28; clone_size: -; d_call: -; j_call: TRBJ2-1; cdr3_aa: CASSSSGNNEQFF; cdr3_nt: TGTGCCAGCAGTTCCTCAGGGAACAATGAGCAGTTCTTC
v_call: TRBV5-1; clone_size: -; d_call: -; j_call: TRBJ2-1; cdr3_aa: CASSFLAVGYNEQFF; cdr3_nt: TGCGCCAGCAGCTTCCTCGCGGTAGGCTACAATGAGCAGTTCTTC
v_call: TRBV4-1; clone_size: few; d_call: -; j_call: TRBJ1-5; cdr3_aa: CASSHSSNQPQHF; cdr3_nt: TGCGCCAGCAGCCACTCTAGCAATCAGCCCCAGCATTTT
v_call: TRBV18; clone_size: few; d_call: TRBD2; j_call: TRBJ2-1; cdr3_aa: CASSPPASGGYEQFF; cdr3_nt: TGTGCCAGCTCACCACCCGCTAGCGGGGGCTATGAGCAGTTCTTC
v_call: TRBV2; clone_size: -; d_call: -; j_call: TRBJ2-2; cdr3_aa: CASSERETNTGELFF; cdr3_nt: TGTGCCAGCAGTGAAAGGGAGACGAACACCGGGGAGCTGTTTTTT
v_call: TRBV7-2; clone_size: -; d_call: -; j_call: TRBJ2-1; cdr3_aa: CASTFRGSPYNEQFF; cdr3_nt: TGTGCCAGCACCTTCCGAGGCAGTCCCTACAATGAGCAGTTCTTC
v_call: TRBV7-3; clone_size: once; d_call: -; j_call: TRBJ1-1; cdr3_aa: CASSSGFNTEAFF; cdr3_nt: TGTGCCAGCAGTTCCGGTTTCAACACTGAAGCTTTCTTT
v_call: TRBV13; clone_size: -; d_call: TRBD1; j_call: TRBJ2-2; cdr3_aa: CASSLSPGQRLSRNTGELFF; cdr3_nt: TGTGCCAGCAGCCTCTCCCCGGGACAGAGATTATCGAGGAACACCGGGGAGCTGTTTTTT
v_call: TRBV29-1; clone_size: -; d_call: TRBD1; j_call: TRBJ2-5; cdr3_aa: CSVAPWTGKETQYF; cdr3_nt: TGCAGCGTTGCACCCTGGACAGGGAAAGAGACCCAGTACTTC
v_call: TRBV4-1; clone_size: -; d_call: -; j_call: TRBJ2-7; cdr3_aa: CASSRIPVDEQYF; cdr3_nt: TGCGCCAGCAGTCGTATCCCCGTCGACGAGCAGTACTTC
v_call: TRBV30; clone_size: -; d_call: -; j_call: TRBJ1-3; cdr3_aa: CASQGLAGNTIYF; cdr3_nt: TGTGCCTCACAGGGTTTGGCTGGAAACACCATATATTTT
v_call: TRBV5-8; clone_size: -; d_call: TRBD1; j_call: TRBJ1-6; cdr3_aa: CASGTFGQGNSPLHF; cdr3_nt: TGTGCCAGCGGAACTTTCGGACAGGGGAATTCACCCCTCCACTTT
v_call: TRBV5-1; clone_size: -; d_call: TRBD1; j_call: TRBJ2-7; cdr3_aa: CASSLGQGTGQYF; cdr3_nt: TGCGCCAGCAGCTTGGGACAGGGTACGGGACAGTACTTC
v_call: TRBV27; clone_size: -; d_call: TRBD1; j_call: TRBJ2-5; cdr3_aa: CASSRRTGGRETQYF; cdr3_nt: TGTGCCAGCAGCCGACGGACAGGGGGCCGGGAGACCCAGTACTTC
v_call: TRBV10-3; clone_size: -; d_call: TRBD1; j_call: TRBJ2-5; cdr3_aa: CAISGDRGRYQETQYF; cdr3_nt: TGTGCCATCAGCGGGGACAGGGGGAGGTACCAAGAGACCCAGTACTTC
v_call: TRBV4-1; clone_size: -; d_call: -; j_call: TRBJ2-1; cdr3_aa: CASSQDPNNEQFF; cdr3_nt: TGCGCCAGCAGCCAAGACCCCAACAATGAGCAGTTCTTC
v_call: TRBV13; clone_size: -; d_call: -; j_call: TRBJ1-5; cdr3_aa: CASSFRDMGQPQHF; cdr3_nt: TGTGCCAGCAGCTTCCGGGACATGGGTCAGCCCCAGCATTTT
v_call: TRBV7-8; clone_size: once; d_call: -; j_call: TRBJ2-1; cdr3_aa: CASRSPWGRGQFF; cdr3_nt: TGTGCCAGCAGATCCCCATGGGGGCGCGGGCAGTTCTTC
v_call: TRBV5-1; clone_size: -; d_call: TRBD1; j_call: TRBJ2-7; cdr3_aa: CASSLAGQDTYEQYF; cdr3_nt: TGCGCCAGCAGCTTGGCAGGACAGGACACCTACGAGCAGTACTTC
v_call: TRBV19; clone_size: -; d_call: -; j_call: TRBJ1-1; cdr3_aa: CASAPQGIVAFF; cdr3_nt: TGTGCCAGTGCCCCCCAGGGCATTGTAGCTTTCTTT
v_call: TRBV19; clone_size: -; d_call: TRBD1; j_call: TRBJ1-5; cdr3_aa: CASSGGQGLDDQPQHF; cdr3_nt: TGTGCCAGTAGTGGGGGACAGGGCTTAGACGATCAGCCCCAGCATTTT
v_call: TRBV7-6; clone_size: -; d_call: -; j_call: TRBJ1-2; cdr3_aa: CASSLGGLSSSGYTF; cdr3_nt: TGTGCCAGCAGCTTGGGGGGCCTCTCCTCCTCTGGCTACACCTTC
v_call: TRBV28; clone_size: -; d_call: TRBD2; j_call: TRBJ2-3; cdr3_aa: CASSLLAGGRDTQYF; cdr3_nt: TGTGCCAGCAGTTTACTAGCGGGGGGACGGGATACGCAGTATTTT
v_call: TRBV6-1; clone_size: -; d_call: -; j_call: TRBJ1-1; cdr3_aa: CASSLDRNTEAFF; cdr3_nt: TGTGCCAGCAGTCTCGACAGGAACACTGAAGCTTTCTTT
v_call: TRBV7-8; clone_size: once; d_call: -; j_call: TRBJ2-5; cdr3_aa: CASSSPLTETQYF; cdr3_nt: TGTGCCAGCAGCTCTCCCCTGACGGAGACCCAGTACTTC
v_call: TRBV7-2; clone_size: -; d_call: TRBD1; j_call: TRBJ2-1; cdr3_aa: CASSLGQGARNEQFF; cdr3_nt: TGTGCCAGCAGCTTAGGACAGGGGGCGCGTAATGAGCAGTTCTTC
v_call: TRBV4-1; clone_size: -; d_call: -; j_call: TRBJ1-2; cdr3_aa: CASSQDRGNYGYTF; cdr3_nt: TGCGCCAGCAGCCAAGATCGGGGGAACTATGGCTACACCTTC
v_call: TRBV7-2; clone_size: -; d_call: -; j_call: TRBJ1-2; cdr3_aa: CASSLEAVANYGYTF; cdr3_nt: TGTGCCAGCAGCTTAGAGGCGGTGGCCAACTATGGCTACACCTTC
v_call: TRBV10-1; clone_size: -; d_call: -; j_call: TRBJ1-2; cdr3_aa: CASRLTDPNCGYTF; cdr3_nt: TGCGCCAGCAGACTGACAGATCCCAACTGCGGCTACACCTTC
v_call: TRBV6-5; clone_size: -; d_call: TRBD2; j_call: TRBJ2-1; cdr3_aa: CASSLAGAQNEQFF; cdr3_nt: TGTGCCAGCAGTCTAGCGGGGGCCCAGAATGAGCAGTTCTTC
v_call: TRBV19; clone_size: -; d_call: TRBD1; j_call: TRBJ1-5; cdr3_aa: CASSFQGQAMNQPQHF; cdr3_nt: TGTGCCAGTAGTTTCCAAGGACAGGCGATGAATCAGCCCCAGCATTTT
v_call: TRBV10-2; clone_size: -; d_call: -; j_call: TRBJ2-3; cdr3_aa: CASSDLLGRQSTDTQYF; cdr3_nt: TGCGCCAGCAGTGATCTCCTAGGCAGACAGAGCACAGATACGCAGTATTTT
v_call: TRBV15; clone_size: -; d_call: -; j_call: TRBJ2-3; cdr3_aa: CATSRVGGNLADTQYF; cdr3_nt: TGTGCCACCAGCAGAGTTGGGGGGAATCTCGCAGATACGCAGTATTTT
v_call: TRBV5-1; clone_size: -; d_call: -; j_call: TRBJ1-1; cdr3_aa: CASSLQGLAMNTEAFF; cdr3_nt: TGCGCCAGCAGCTTGCAGGGCCTGGCTATGAACACTGAAGCTTTCTTT
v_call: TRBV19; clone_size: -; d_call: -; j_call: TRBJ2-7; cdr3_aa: CASSIDSRRAYEQYF; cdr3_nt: TGTGCCAGTAGTATAGATTCCCGGCGCGCCTACGAGCAGTACTTC
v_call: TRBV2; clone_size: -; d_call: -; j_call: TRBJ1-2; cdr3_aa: CASRLSFTYGYTF; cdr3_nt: TGTGCCAGCCGGCTCAGCTTCACCTATGGCTACACCTTC
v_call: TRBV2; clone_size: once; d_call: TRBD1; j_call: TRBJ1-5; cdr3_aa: CASSLQGQLQPQHF; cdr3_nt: TGTGCCAGCAGTTTACAGGGGCAGCTTCAGCCCCAGCATTTT
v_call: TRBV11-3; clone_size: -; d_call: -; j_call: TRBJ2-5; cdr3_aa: CASSKGGGYQETQYF; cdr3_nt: TGTGCCAGCAGCAAAGGTGGGGGATACCAAGAGACCCAGTACTTC
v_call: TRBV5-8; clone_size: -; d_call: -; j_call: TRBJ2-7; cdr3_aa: CASSSHYEQYF; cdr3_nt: TGTGCCAGCAGTTCCCACTACGAGCAGTACTTC
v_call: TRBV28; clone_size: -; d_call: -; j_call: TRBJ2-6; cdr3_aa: CASSFSLVANVLTF; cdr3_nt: TGTGCCAGCAGTTTTTCGCTCGTGGCCAACGTCCTGACTTTC
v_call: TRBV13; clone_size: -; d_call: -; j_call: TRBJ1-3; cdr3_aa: CASSLVLTGNTIYF; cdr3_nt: TGTGCCAGCAGCTTAGTGTTAACTGGAAACACCATATATTTT
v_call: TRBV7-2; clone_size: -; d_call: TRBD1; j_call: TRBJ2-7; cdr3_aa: CASSLGDSTYEQYF; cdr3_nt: TGTGCCAGCAGCTTAGGGGACAGTACCTACGAGCAGTACTTC
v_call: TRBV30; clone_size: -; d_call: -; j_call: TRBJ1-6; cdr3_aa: CAWRSLLQGFSPLHF; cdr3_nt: TGTGCCTGGAGGAGTTTGTTACAGGGTTTTTCACCCCTCCACTTT
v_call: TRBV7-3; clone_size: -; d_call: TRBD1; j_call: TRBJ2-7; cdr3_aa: CASSLGAPGQGISHSEQYF; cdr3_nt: TGTGCCAGCAGCTTAGGGGCTCCGGGACAGGGTATTTCTCACTCCGAGCAGTACTTC
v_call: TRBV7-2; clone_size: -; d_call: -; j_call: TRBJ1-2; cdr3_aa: CASSLEAGSGYTF; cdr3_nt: TGTGCCAGCAGCTTAGAGGCAGGGAGTGGCTACACCTTC
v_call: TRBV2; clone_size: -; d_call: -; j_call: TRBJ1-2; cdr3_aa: CASSEGRRTTDTF; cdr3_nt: TGTGCCAGCAGTGAGGGACGCCGAACAACGGACACCTTC
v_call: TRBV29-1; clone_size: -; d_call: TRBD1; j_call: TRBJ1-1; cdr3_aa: CSTTPGQGYNTEAFF; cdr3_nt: TGCAGCACTACACCCGGACAGGGCTACAACACTGAAGCTTTCTTT
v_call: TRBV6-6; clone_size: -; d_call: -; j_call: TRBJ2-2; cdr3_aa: CASFGVGNTGELFF; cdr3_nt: TGTGCCAGCTTCGGGGTCGGGAACACCGGGGAGCTGTTTTTT
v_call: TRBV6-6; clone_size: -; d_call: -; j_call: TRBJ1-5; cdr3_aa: CASSYGQSNQPQHF; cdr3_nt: TGTGCCAGCAGTTACGGTCAGAGCAATCAGCCCCAGCATTTT
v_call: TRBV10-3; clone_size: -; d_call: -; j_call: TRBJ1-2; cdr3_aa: CAISEPPGLTMDDYTF; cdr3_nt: TGTGCCATCAGTGAGCCGCCCGGACTGACCATGGATGACTACACCTTC
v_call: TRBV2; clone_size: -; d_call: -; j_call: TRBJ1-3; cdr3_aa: CASRQGGDSGNTIYF; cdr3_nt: TGTGCCAGCAGACAGGGAGGGGACTCTGGAAACACCATATATTTT